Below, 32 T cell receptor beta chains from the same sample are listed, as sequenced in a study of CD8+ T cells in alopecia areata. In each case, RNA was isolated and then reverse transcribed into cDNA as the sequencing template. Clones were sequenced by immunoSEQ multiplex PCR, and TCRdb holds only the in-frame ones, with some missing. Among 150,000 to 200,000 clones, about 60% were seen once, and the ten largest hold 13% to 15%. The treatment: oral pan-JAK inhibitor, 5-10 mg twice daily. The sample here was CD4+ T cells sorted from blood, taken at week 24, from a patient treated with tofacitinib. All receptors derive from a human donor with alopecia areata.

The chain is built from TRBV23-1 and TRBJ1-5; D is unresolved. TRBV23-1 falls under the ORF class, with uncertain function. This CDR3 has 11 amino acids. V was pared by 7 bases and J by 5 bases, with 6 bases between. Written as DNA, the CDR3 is TGCGCCAGCAAGGAGGATCAGCCCCAGCATTTT. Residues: CASKEDQPQHF.

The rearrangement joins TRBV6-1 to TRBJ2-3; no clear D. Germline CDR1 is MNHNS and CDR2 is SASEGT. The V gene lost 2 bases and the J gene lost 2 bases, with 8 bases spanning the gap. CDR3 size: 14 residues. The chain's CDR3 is CASSEHLLTDTQYF. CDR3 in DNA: TGTGCCAGCAGTGAACACTTACTCACAGATACGCAGTATTTT.

In nucleotides, the CDR3 is TGTGCCTGGAGTGTAAGGTCGGCACTTTCTTCACCCCTCCACTTT. This codes for CAWSVRSALSSPLHF. This chain joins TRBV30 and TRBJ1-6; D unresolved. Germline V lookup: CDR1 GTSNPN, CDR2 SVGIG (reference sequence). V was trimmed by 0 bases and J by 9 bases, leaving 15 bases between them. This CDR3 is 15 amino acids long.

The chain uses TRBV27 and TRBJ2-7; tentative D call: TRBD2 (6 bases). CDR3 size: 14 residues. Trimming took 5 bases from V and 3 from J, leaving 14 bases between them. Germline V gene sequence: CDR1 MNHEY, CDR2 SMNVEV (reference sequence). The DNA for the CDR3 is TGTGCCAGCAGTCGATCGACTAGACTCTACGAGCAGTACTTC. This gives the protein CASSRSTRLYEQYF.

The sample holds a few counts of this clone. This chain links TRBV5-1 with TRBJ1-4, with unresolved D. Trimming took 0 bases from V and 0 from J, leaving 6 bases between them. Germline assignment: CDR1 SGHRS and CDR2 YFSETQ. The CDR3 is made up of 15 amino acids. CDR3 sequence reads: CASSLAGATNEKLFF. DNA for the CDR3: TGCGCCAGCAGCTTGGCCGGGGCAACTAATGAAAAACTGTTTTTT.

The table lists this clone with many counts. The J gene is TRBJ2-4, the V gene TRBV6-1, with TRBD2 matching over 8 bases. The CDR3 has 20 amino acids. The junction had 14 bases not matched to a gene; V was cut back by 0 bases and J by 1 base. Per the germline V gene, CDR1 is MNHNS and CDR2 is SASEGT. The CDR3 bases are TGTGCCAGCAGTGAAGCGCCTCGCTCAAATAGCGGGGCTGCCAAAAACATTCAGTACTTC. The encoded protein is CASSEAPRSNSGAAKNIQYF.

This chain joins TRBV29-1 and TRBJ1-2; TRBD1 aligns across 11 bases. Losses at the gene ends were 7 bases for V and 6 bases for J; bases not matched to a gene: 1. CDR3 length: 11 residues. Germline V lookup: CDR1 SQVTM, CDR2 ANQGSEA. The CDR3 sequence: CSGTGGDGYTF. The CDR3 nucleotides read TGCAGCGGGACAGGGGGCGATGGCTACACCTTC.

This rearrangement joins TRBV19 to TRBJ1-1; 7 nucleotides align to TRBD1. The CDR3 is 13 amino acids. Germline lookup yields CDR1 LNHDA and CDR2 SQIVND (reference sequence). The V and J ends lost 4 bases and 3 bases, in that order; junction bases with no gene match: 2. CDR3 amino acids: CASSTDRDTEAFF. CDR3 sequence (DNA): TGTGCCAGTAGTACTGACAGGGACACTGAAGCTTTCTTT. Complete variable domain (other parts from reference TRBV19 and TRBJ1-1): DGGITQSPKYLFRKEGQNVTLSCEQNLNHDAMYWYRQDPGQGLRLIYYSQIVNDFQKGDIAEGYSVSREKKESFPLTVTSAQKNPTAFYLCASSTDRDTEAFFGQGTRLTVV.

The CDR3 DNA is TGCAGCGTGGGGACTAGCGGGTTAGCCAAAAACATTCAGTACTTC. Residues: CSVGTSGLAKNIQYF. The chain employs TRBV29-1 and TRBJ2-4; 12 bases map to TRBD2. Germline CDR1 SQVTM, CDR2 ANQGSEA. Losses at the gene ends were 6 bases for V and 0 bases for J; bases not matched to a gene: 3. CDR3 length: 15 amino acids.

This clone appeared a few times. CDR3 sequence reads: CASSKSPHKSSYEQYF. As DNA, the CDR3 is TGTGCCAGCAGCAAAAGTCCACACAAGAGCTCCTACGAGCAGTACTTC. The J gene is TRBJ2-7, the V gene TRBV21-1. TRBV21-1 is labeled a pseudogene. This CDR3 comprises 16 residues.

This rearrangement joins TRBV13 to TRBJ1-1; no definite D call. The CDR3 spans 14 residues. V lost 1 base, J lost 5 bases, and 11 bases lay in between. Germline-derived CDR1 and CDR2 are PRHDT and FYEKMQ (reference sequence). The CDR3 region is CASSLERDGTEAFF. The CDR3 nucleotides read TGTGCCAGCAGCTTAGAGAGGGATGGTACTGAAGCTTTCTTT.

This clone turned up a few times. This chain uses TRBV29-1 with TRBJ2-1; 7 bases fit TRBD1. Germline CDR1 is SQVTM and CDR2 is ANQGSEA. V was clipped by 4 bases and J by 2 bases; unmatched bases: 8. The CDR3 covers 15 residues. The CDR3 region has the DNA TGCAGCGTTGTCGTCTCGGGACAGCCCTACAATGAGCAGTTCTTC. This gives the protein CSVVVSGQPYNEQFF.

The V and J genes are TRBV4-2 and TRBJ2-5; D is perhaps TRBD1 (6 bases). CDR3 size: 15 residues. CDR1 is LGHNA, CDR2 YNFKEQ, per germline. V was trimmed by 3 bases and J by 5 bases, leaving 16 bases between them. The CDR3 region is CASSQDRQVEETQYF. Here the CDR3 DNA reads TGTGCCAGCAGCCAGGATAGACAGGTGGAGGAGACCCAGTACTTC.

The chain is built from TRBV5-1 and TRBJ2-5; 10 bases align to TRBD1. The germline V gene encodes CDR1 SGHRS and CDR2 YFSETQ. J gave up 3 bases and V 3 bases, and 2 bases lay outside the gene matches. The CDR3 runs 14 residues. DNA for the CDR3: TGCGCCAGCAGCTCCGGGACAGGGGAAGAGACCCAGTACTTC. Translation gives CASSSGTGEETQYF.

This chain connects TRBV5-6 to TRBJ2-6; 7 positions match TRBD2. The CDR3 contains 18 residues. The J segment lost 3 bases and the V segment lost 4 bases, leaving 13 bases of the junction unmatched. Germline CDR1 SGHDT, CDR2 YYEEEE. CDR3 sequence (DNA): TGTGCCAGCAGCCCCCAGGGAGGGCCTATGGGTGGGGCCAACGTCCTGACTTTC. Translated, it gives CASSPQGGPMGGANVLTF.

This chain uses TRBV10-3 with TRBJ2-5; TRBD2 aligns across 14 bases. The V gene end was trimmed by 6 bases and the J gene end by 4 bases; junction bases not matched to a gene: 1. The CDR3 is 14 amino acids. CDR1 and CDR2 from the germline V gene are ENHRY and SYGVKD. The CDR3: CAISGTSGRETQYF. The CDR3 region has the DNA TGTGCCATCAGCGGGACTAGCGGGAGAGAGACCCAGTACTTC.

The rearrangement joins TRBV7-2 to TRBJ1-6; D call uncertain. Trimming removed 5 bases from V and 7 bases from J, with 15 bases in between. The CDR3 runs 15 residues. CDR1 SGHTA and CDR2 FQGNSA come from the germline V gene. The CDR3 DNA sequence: TGTGCCAGCAGCCTTCGGCACAAACAGAATTCACCCCTCCACTTT. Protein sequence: CASSLRHKQNSPLHF. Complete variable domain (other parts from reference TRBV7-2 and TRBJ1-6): GAGVSQSPSNKVTEKGKDVELRCDPISGHTALYWYRQSLGQGLEFLIYFQGNSAPDKSGLPSDRFSAERTGGSVSTLTIQRTQQEDSAVYLCASSLRHKQNSPLHFGNGTRLTVT.

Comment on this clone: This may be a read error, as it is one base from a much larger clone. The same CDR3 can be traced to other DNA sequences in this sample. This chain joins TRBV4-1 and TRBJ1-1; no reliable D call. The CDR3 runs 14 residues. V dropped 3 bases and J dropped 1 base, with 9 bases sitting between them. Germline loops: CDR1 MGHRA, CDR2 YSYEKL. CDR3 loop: CASSQELSNTEAFF. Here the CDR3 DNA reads TGCGCCAGCAGCCAGGAACTCTCGAACACTGAAGCTTTCTTT.

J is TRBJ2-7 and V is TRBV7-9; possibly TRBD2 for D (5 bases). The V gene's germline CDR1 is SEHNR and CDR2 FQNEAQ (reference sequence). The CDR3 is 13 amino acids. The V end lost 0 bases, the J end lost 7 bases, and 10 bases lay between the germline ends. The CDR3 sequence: CASSLARVGEQYF. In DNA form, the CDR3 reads TGTGCCAGCAGCTTAGCGAGGGTAGGGGAGCAGTACTTC.

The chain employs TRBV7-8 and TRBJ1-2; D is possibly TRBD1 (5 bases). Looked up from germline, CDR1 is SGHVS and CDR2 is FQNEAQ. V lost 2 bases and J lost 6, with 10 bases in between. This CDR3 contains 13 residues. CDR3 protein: CASSLTTRDGYTF. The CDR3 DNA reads TGTGCCAGCAGCTTAACGACCAGGGATGGCTACACCTTC.

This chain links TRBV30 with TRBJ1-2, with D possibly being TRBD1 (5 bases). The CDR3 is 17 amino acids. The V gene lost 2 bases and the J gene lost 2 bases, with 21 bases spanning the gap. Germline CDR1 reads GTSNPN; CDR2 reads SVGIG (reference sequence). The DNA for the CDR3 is TGTGCCTGGAGTAGTGGGGTAGGGGCTGGGGGGAACTATGGCTACACCTTC. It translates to CAWSSGVGAGGNYGYTF.

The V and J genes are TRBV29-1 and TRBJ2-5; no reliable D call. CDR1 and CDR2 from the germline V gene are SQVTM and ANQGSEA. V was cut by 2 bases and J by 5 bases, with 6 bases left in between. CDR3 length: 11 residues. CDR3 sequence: CSVEWVETQYF. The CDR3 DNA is TGCAGCGTTGAATGGGTTGAGACCCAGTACTTC.

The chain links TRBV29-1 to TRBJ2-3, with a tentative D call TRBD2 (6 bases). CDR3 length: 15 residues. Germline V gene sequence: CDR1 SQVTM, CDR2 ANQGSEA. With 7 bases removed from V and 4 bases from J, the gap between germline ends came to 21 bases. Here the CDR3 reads CSAREGLGLPDTQYF. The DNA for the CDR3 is TGCAGCGCCCGAGAGGGACTCGGCCTTCCAGATACGCAGTATTTT.

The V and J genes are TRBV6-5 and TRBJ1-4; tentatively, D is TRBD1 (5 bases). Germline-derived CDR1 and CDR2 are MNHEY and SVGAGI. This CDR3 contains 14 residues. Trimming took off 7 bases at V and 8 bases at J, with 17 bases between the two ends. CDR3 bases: TGTGCCAGCAACCAAGACAGCGGTGGGGAAAAACTGTTTTTT. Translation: CASNQDSGGEKLFF.

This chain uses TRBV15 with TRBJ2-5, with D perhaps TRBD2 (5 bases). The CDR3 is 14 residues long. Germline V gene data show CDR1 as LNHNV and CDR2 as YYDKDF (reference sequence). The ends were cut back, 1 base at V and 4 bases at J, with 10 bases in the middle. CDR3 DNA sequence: TGTGCCACCAGCAGAGGAGGGCTCGGAGAGACCCAGTACTTC. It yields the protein CATSRGGLGETQYF.

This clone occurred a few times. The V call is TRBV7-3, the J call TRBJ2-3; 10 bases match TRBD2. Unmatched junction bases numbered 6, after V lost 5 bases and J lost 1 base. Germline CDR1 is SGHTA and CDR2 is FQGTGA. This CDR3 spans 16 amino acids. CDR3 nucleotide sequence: TGTGCCAGCAGCGCCCTAGCGGGGGCGGGCACAGATACGCAGTATTTT. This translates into CASSALAGAGTDTQYF.

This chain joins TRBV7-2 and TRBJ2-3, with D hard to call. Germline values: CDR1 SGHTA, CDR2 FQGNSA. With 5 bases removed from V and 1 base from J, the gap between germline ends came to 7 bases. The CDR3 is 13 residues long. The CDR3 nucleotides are TGTGCCAGCAGCGTCGGAGGCACAGATACGCAGTATTTT. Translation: CASSVGGTDTQYF.

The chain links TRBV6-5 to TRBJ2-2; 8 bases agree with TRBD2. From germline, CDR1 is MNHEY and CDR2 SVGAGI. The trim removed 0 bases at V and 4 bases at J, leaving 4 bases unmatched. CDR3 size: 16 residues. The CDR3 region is CASSYSIRGGTGELFF. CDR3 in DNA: TGTGCCAGCAGTTACTCGATACGGGGGGGCACCGGGGAGCTGTTTTTT.

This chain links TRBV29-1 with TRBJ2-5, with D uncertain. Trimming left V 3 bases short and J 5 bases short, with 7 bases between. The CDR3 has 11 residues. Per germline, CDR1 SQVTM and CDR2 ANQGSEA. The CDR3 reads CSVDPGETQYF. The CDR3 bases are TGCAGCGTTGATCCCGGGGAGACCCAGTACTTC.

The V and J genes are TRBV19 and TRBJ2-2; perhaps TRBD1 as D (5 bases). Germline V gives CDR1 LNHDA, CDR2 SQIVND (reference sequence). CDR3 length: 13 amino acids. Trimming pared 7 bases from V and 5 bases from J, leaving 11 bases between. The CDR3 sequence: CASTTATTGELFF. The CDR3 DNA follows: TGTGCCAGTACGACAGCGACGACCGGGGAGCTGTTTTTT.

CDR3 DNA sequence: TGCAGCGTGGGAAGACAGGGTGGTCAGCCCCAGCATTTT. Protein product: CSVGRQGGQPQHF. The rearrangement joins TRBV29-1 to TRBJ1-5; TRBD1 agrees at 7 bases. Trimming took 6 bases from V and 6 from J; bases not matched to a gene: 8. Germline CDR1 and CDR2: SQVTM and ANQGSEA. The CDR3 is made up of 13 amino acids.

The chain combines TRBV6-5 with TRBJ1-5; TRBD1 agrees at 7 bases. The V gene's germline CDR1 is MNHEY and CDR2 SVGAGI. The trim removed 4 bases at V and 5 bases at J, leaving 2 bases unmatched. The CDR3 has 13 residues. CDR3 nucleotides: TGTGCCAGCAGTTCAGGGGGGGATCAGCCCCAGCATTTT. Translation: CASSSGGDQPQHF.